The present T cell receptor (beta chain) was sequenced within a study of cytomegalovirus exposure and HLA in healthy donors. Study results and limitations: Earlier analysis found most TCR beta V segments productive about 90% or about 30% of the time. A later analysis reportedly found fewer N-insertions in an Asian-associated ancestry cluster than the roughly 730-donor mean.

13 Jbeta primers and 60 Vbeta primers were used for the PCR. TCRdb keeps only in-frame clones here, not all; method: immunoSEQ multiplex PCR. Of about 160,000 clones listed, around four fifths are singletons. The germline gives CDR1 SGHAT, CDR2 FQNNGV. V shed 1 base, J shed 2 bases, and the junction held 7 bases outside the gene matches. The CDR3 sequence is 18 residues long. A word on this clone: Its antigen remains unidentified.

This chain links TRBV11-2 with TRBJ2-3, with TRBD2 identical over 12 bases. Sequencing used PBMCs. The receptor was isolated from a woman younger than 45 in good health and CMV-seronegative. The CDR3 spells CASSLGALAGGLTDTQYF. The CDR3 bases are TGTGCCAGCAGCTTAGGTGCGCTAGCGGGGGGGCTCACAGATACGCAGTATTTT.